By frequency in the sample, the clone carrying this T cell receptor beta chain is hyperexpanded. This specimen belongs to a study of tumor-infiltrating lymphocytes in oesophageal squamous cell carcinoma. Via MiXCR, TCRdb re-called the PCR reads, giving one row per CDR3 protein. The top ten clones hold around 15% of a sample with roughly 14,000 distinct CDR3 sequences, roughly half of them seen once. This receptor was obtained from a male donor with esophageal squamous cell carcinoma. Material: blood.

DNA for the CDR3: TGTGCCAGCAGCTCGAAGCGGGGCAGCACAGATACGCAGTATTTT. Translated, it gives CASSSKRGSTDTQYF. This chain connects TRBV7-2 to TRBJ2-3; 7 positions match TRBD2. The CDR3 runs to 15 residues. The junction had 4 bases not matched to a gene; V was cut back by 4 bases and J by 0 bases. In germline, CDR1 is SGHTA, CDR2 FQGNSA.